Below, 32 T cell receptor beta chains from the same sample are listed, as sequenced in a study of response to subunit inactivated influenza vaccine. TCRdb re-analysed the RT-PCR reads in MiXCR, keeping a single row per CDR3 protein. The profile shows over 150,000 distinct CDR3 sequences, nearly 9.5% of them singletons. The sample consisted of non-naive T cells sorted from PBMCs, taken on the day of vaccination. These receptors all come from a man in his fifties who received an inactivated influenza vaccine.

The chain couples TRBV14 to TRBJ1-4, with unresolved D. The CDR3 consists of 14 residues. Germline values: CDR1 SGHDN, CDR2 FVKESK. V lost 4 bases and J 5 bases, leaving 11 bases between the germline ends. The CDR3 region is CASSPLMENEKLFF. Here the CDR3 DNA reads TGTGCCAGCAGCCCGTTGATGGAGAATGAAAAACTGTTTTTT. The variable domain in full, with the rest retrieved from reference TRBV14 and TRBJ1-4, is EAGVTQFPSHSVIEKGQTVTLRCDPISGHDNLYWYRRVMGKEIKFLLHFVKESKQDESGMPNNRFLAERTGGTYSTLKVQPAELEDSGVYFCASSPLMENEKLFFGSGTQLSVL.

The V and J genes are TRBV5-1 and TRBJ1-4; 9 bases are a match to TRBD1. Per the germline V gene, CDR1 is SGHRS and CDR2 is YFSETQ. The CDR3 is made up of 16 amino acids. V lost 3 bases, J lost 7 bases, and 10 bases stayed unmatched. The CDR3 is CASSSTGTGMAEKLFF. CDR3 DNA: TGCGCCAGCAGCTCAACCGGGACAGGGATGGCTGAAAAACTGTTTTTT.

This clonotype has at least ten counts. The chain employs TRBV4-2 and TRBJ1-2; 7 nucleotides agree with TRBD1. Germline CDR1 LGHNA, CDR2 YNFKEQ. V was pared by 4 bases and J by 8 bases, with 10 bases of the junction left unmatched. The CDR3 has 14 residues. CDR3 sequence (DNA): TGTGCCAGCAGCCCCCGTAGACAGGGCTTCGGCTACACCTTC. Encoded protein: CASSPRRQGFGYTF.

A few counts support this clonotype. The chain couples TRBV7-9 to TRBJ2-5, with TRBD2 matching 7 bases. This CDR3 has 17 residues. The germline V gene encodes CDR1 SEHNR and CDR2 FQNEAQ (reference sequence). Trimming took 3 bases from V and 5 from J; bases not matched to a gene: 15. The CDR3 region has the DNA TGTGCCAGCAGCTTCCCAGGTAGAGCGGGGACCCTGGAGACCCAGTACTTC. Protein product: CASSFPGRAGTLETQYF.

About this clonotype: A much larger clone differs from this one at a single base, so this may be a read error. This sequence joins TRBV4-1 and TRBJ2-7; TRBD2 matches at 14 bases. Germline V gene data show CDR1 as MGHRA and CDR2 as YSYEKL. This CDR3 has 15 amino acids. As DNA, the CDR3 is TGCGCCATCAGCCAGGAGACTAGCGGGGGGGTGAAGCAGTACTTC. Amino acids: CAISQETSGGVKQYF.

In this sample, this clonotype turned up a few times. The chain links TRBV28 to TRBJ2-3; 9 nucleotides match TRBD2. Losses at the gene ends were 6 bases for V and 3 bases for J; bases not matched to a gene: 7. Germline V lookup: CDR1 MDHEN, CDR2 SYDVKM. The CDR3 is made up of 15 amino acids. CDR3 DNA sequence: TGTGCCAGCAGCTTAGCGGGAGCTATGACAGATACGCAGTATTTT. This gives the protein CASSLAGAMTDTQYF.

This clonotype has ten or more counts. The CDR3 coding sequence is TGTGCCAGCAGCCCCACGGTAGGACTAGCGGTAAACACAGATACGCAGTATTTT. It specifies CASSPTVGLAVNTDTQYF. V gene TRBV11-2 combines with J gene TRBJ2-3; 10 bases agree with TRBD2. CDR3 length: 18 residues. J gave up 2 bases and V 5 bases, and 13 bases lay outside the gene matches. From germline, CDR1 is SGHAT and CDR2 FQNNGV.

On this clonotype itself: A much larger clonotype is one base distant, so this may be a read error. The chain combines TRBV10-3 with TRBJ2-3, with a weak D call TRBD2 (5 bases). This CDR3 comprises 14 residues. From germline, CDR1 is ENHRY and CDR2 SYGVKD. Deletions cut 3 bases from V and 5 bases from J, with 12 bases between. DNA for the CDR3: TGTGCCATCAGTGATGTGGTTCGGGAAGATACGCAGTATTTT. Amino acid sequence: CAISDVVREDTQYF.

This clonotype was seen repeatedly, ten times or more. V and J are TRBV2 and TRBJ2-1; unclear D gene. CDR3 size: 14 residues. CDR1 is SNHLY and CDR2 is FYNNEI in the germline V gene. Trimming removed 1 base from V and 4 bases from J, with 8 bases in between. As DNA, the CDR3 is TGTGCCAGCAGTGAAGGCCAGACGTACAATGAGCAGTTCTTC. Residues: CASSEGQTYNEQFF.

The chain recombines TRBV20-1 with TRBJ2-3, with TRBD2 identical over 7 bases. The V segment lost 1 base and the J segment 1 base; nucleotides outside the gene matches: 11. The CDR3 runs to 17 residues. CDR1 is DFQATT, CDR2 SNEGSKA, per germline (reference sequence). CDR3 in amino acids: CSARVLQPGRGTDTQYF. As DNA, the CDR3 is TGCAGTGCTAGAGTCCTACAGCCGGGGAGGGGCACAGATACGCAGTATTTT.

This clonotype showed up many times. The rearrangement joins TRBV13 to TRBJ2-7; D gene ambiguous. V was trimmed by 0 bases and J by 4 bases, leaving 7 bases between them. The CDR3 runs to 13 residues. Looked up from germline, CDR1 is PRHDT and CDR2 is FYEKMQ (reference sequence). The chain's CDR3 is CASSLGPGYEQYF. CDR3 nucleotides: TGTGCCAGCAGCTTAGGCCCAGGATACGAGCAGTACTTC.

This clonotype was detected ten times or more. This chain uses TRBV11-3 with TRBJ2-1; 8 positions agree with TRBD2. Germline values: CDR1 SGHNT, CDR2 YENEEA. The CDR3 length is 15 residues. V shed 4 bases and J 7 bases; nucleotides not matched to a gene: 9. CDR3 residues: CASSYGGLGGNEQFF. For the CDR3, the DNA is TGTGCCAGCAGCTACGGGGGACTAGGTGGGAATGAGCAGTTCTTC.

The table lists this clonotype with many counts. J is TRBJ2-1 and V is TRBV7-9; no reliable D call. The CDR3 covers 11 residues. V lost 4 bases, J lost 14 bases, and 12 bases lay in between. The germline V gene has CDR1 SEHNR and CDR2 FQNEAQ (reference sequence). The CDR3 here is CASSSSESEFF. Here the CDR3 DNA reads TGTGCCAGCAGCTCCTCAGAGTCGGAGTTCTTC.

This clonotype showed up many times. V is TRBV15 and J is TRBJ2-7; possibly TRBD2 for D (7 bases). CDR1 LNHNV and CDR2 YYDKDF come from the germline V gene (reference sequence). V was pared by 3 bases and J by 0 bases, with 15 bases between. This CDR3 spans 16 amino acids. CDR3 coding DNA: TGTGCCACCAGCAGGGGGGGGGCAGGGAGCTCCTACGAGCAGTACTTC. Protein: CATSRGGAGSSYEQYF.

The rearrangement uses TRBV28 and TRBJ1-1; D uncertain. V gave up 3 bases and J gave up 4 bases, with 9 bases separating them. Germline V gene sequence: CDR1 MDHEN, CDR2 SYDVKM. The length of the CDR3 is 13 residues. The CDR3 nucleotides are TGTGCCAGCAGTTTTGGAACAGCCACTGAAGCTTTCTTT. It translates to CASSFGTATEAFF.

The table lists this clonotype with many counts. This chain uses TRBV20-1 with TRBJ2-1; 7 bases map to TRBD2. This CDR3 has 15 residues. Germline-derived CDR1 and CDR2 are DFQATT and SNEGSKA (reference sequence). With V trimmed by 1 base and J by 0 bases, 3 bases remained unmatched. DNA of the CDR3: TGCAGTGCTAGAGGAGGCGGGAGCTCCTACAATGAGCAGTTCTTC. It is translated as CSARGGGSSYNEQFF.

The chain is built from TRBV18 and TRBJ2-1; a possible D gene is TRBD1 (5 bases). Germline CDR1 is KGHSH and CDR2 is LQKENI. The CDR3 spans 14 residues. Trimming removed 3 bases from V and 8 bases from J, with 14 bases in between. The chain's CDR3 is CASSPAGSTDEQFF. The DNA of the CDR3 is TGTGCCAGCTCACCGGCAGGGTCTACGGATGAGCAGTTCTTC.

This clonotype appeared many times. The rearrangement joins TRBV12-3 or TRBV12-4 to TRBJ2-7, with D perhaps TRBD1 or TRBD2 (5 bases each). The length of the CDR3 is 14 residues. V gave up 2 bases and J gave up 3 bases, with 11 bases separating them. DNA for the CDR3: TGTGCCAGCAGTTTACCCGGGACGGTCTACGAGCAGTACTTC. Translation gives CASSLPGTVYEQYF.

At least ten counts were recorded for this clonotype. This rearrangement joins TRBV10-3 to TRBJ2-3; no reliable D call. V shed 3 bases and J shed 1 base, with 11 bases lying between them. Germline CDR1 ENHRY, CDR2 SYGVKD. This CDR3 has 15 amino acids. The CDR3: CAISDSTTRTDTQYF. Written as DNA, the CDR3 is TGTGCCATCAGTGATTCGACAACCCGCACAGATACGCAGTATTTT.

This clonotype appeared a few times. The V call is TRBV7-2, the J call TRBJ2-7, with 10 nucleotides matching TRBD2. CDR1 and CDR2 from the germline V gene are SGHTA and FQGNSA. The CDR3 loop spans 15 amino acids. Losses at the gene ends were 5 bases for V and 0 bases for J; bases not matched to a gene: 4. The CDR3 protein is CASSKLAGTSYEQYF. CDR3 coding DNA: TGTGCCAGCAGCAAACTAGCGGGGACCTCCTACGAGCAGTACTTC.

This clonotype was observed a handful of times. The chain joins TRBV20-1 to TRBJ2-2; the match to TRBD1 covers 11 bases. Germline values: CDR1 DFQATT, CDR2 SNEGSKA (reference sequence). CDR3 length: 15 residues. V was clipped by 6 bases and J by 7 bases; unmatched bases: 10. The CDR3 spells CSALSGQGAGGELFF. DNA for the CDR3: TGCAGTGCCCTATCCGGACAGGGGGCAGGCGGGGAGCTGTTTTTT.

This chain uses TRBV30 with TRBJ2-7, with D maybe TRBD1 (6 bases). CDR1 and CDR2 (germline): GTSNPN, SVGIG (reference sequence). V was trimmed by 3 bases and J by 3 bases, leaving 15 bases between them. This CDR3 spans 14 amino acids. The DNA for the CDR3 is TGTGCCTGGAGAGGCCGGGACAAAGGCTACGAGCAGTACTTC. This translates into CAWRGRDKGYEQYF. The full variable domain, completed using reference TRBV30 and TRBJ2-7, is SQTIHQWPATLVQPVGSPLSLECTVEGTSNPNLYWYRQAAGRGLQLLFYSVGIGQISSEVPQNLSASRPQDRQFILSSKKLLLSDSGFYLCAWRGRDKGYEQYFGPGTRLTVT.

This clonotype has ten or more counts. V usage is TRBV12-3 or TRBV12-4 and J usage is TRBJ2-7, with D perhaps assigned TRBD1 or TRBD2 (5 bases each). With 5 bases removed from V and 2 bases from J, the gap between germline ends came to 16 bases. This CDR3 comprises 15 residues. The CDR3 coding sequence is TGTGCCAGCAGTAACCGATCGGGACGAACCTACGAGCAGTACTTC. Translation: CASSNRSGRTYEQYF.

CDR3 sequence: CASSRRGSANYGYTF. The CDR3 nucleotides read TGTGCCAGCAGCCGGCGGGGTTCGGCTAACTATGGCTACACCTTC. The rearrangement links TRBV12-3 or TRBV12-4 to TRBJ1-2; the D is unclear. The V end was cut by 6 bases, the J end by 0 bases, with 14 bases between. The CDR3 extends over 15 amino acids.

The gene calls are TRBV7-9 and TRBJ2-5, with D possibly matching TRBD1 (5 bases). The CDR3 contains 14 residues. Germline lookup yields CDR1 SEHNR and CDR2 FQNEAQ (reference sequence). Trimming left V 7 bases short and J 4 bases short, with 16 bases between. The CDR3 loop reads CASTLIGVVETQYF. The CDR3 DNA sequence: TGTGCCAGCACCCTCATAGGGGTGGTAGAGACCCAGTACTTC.

The gene calls are TRBV29-1 and TRBJ2-7; TRBD1 matches at 8 bases. The V gene's germline CDR1 is SQVTM and CDR2 ANQGSEA. The V segment lost 4 bases and the J segment 3 bases; nucleotides outside the gene matches: 5. The CDR3 is made up of 13 amino acids. The DNA of the CDR3 is TGCAGCGTTGGAGTGGACAGGGACTACGAGCAGTACTTC. It specifies CSVGVDRDYEQYF.

This clonotype turned up a few times. The V gene is TRBV5-5, the J gene TRBJ1-4; D is uncertain. V dropped 1 base and J dropped 6 bases, with 16 bases sitting between them. Per germline, CDR1 SGHKS and CDR2 YYEKEE (reference sequence). The CDR3 loop spans 16 amino acids. This CDR3 reads CASSLIFGPTYEKLFF. Written as DNA, the CDR3 is TGTGCCAGCAGCTTGATCTTCGGACCGACATATGAAAAACTGTTTTTT.

The chain joins TRBV14 to TRBJ2-7, with a possible D match to TRBD2 (6 bases). The CDR3 runs 17 residues. Trimming cost V 4 bases and J 0 bases, with 19 bases left between them. The germline CDR1 and CDR2 sequences are SGHDN and FVKESK. The CDR3: CASSPLMGLASSYEQYF. CDR3 bases: TGTGCCAGCAGCCCTTTAATGGGTCTAGCGAGCTCCTACGAGCAGTACTTC.

This chain connects TRBV20-1 to TRBJ2-5; D ambiguous. V dropped 1 base and J dropped 7 bases, with 25 bases sitting between them. CDR1 DFQATT and CDR2 SNEGSKA come from the germline V gene (reference sequence). This CDR3 is built from 17 residues. CDR3 bases: TGCAGTGCTAGAGCCACCCTGTACATGAGCCCCGTCGGGACCCAGTACTTC. Translated, it gives CSARATLYMSPVGTQYF.

The chain is built from TRBV11-2 and TRBJ2-7; 7 nucleotides line up with TRBD1. The CDR3 is made up of 16 amino acids. CDR1 is SGHAT and CDR2 is FQNNGV in the germline V gene. J gave up 0 bases and V 2 bases, and 7 bases lay outside the gene matches. The CDR3: CASSLSGTVSSYEQYF. The CDR3 DNA reads TGTGCCAGCAGCTTATCCGGGACAGTGAGCTCCTACGAGCAGTACTTC.

The rearrangement links TRBV3-1 to TRBJ2-5; 9 bases are a match to TRBD1. V shed 4 bases, J shed 0 bases, and the junction held 6 bases outside the gene matches. The germline V gene encodes CDR1 LGHDT and CDR2 YNNKEL (reference sequence). The CDR3 length is 16 residues. The CDR3 region has the DNA TGTGCCAGCAGCCCGGGGACAGGGACCTACCAAGAGACCCAGTACTTC. Residues: CASSPGTGTYQETQYF.

This clonotype was observed a few times. The V call is TRBV6-5, the J call TRBJ2-5; 8 positions agree with TRBD2. Losses at the gene ends were 6 bases for V and 6 bases for J; bases not matched to a gene: 12. The CDR3 spans 15 residues. Germline loops: CDR1 MNHEY, CDR2 SVGAGI. CDR3 sequence reads: CASRLGRASSKTQYF. The CDR3 bases are TGTGCCAGCAGACTCGGGAGGGCGTCTTCAAAGACCCAGTACTTC.